This TCR beta chain was documented in a study of CD4+ T cells in melanoma. The table came from immunoSEQ multiplex PCR; TCRdb's copy has only in-frame clones and leaves some out. The sample lists tens of thousands of clones; 60% to 80% were seen once. CDR3 length: 15 residues. CDR1 is SGHTS, CDR2 YDEGEE, per germline. The V segment lost 4 bases and the J segment 1 base; nucleotides outside the gene matches: 4. Overall study results and limits: Neoantigen-specific CD4+ T cells in melanoma reportedly had diverse differentiation states. A reported correlation linked neoantigen-specific CD4+ T cells to CD8+, macrophage and B cell function.

This clone is a singleton in its sample. Its antigen is still unknown. The genes are TRBV5-8 and TRBJ2-3, with TRBD1 identical over 9 bases. The TCR originated in a human donor with melanoma. Sequencing was performed on tumor tissue. The CDR3: CASSGQGIGTDTQYF. CDR3 sequence (DNA): TGTGCCAGCAGCGGACAGGGGATCGGCACAGATACGCAGTATTTT.